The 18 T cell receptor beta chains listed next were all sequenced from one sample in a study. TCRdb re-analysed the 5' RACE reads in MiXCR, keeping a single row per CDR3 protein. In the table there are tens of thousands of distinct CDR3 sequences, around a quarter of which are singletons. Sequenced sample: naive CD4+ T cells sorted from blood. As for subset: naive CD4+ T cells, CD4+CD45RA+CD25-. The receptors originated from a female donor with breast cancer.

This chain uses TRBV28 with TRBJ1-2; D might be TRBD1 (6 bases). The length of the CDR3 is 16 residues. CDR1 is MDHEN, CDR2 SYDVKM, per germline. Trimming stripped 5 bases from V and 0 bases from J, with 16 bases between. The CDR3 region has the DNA TGTGCCAGCAGTCATGGACAGCTTACAGCTAACTATGGCTACACCTTC. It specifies CASSHGQLTANYGYTF.

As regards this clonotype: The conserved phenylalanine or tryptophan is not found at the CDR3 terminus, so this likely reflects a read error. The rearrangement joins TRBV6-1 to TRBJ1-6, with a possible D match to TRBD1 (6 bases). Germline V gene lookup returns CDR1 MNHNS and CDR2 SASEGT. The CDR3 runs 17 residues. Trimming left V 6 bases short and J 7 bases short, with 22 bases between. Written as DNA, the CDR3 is TGTGCCAGCAGGGACTTGGGCCGGCAGGGGAAAAATTCACCCCTCCACTGT. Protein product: CASRDLGRQGKNSPLHC.

The CDR3 DNA reads TGTGCCAGCAGCTTGATCGGAAACATAGATACGCAGTATTTT. Protein sequence: CASSLIGNIDTQYF. V usage is TRBV5-4 and J usage is TRBJ2-3; the D is unclear. V was pared by 1 base and J by 5 bases, with 11 bases between. CDR3 size: 14 residues. Germline V gives CDR1 SGHNT, CDR2 YYREEE (reference sequence).

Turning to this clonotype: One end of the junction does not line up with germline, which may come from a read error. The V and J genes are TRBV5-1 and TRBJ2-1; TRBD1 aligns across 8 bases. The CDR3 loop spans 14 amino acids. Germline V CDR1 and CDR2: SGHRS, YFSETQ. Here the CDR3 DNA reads TGCACCAGCGCCGGACAGGGAGCTAATGAGGAGCAGTTCTTC. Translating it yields CTSAGQGANEEQFF. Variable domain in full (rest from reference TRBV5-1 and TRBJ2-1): KAGVTQTPRYLIKTRGQQVTLSCSPISGHRSVSWYQQTPGQGLQFLFEYFSETQRNKGNFPGRFSGRQFSNSRSEMNVSTLELGDSALYLCTSAGQGANEEQFFGPGTRLTVL.

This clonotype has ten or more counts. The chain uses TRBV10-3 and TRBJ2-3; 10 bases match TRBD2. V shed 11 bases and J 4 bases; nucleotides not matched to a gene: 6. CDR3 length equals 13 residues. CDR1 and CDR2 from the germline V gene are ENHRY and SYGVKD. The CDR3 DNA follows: TGTGCCTCCCTAGCGGGGGAAGCAGATACGCAGTATTTT. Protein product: CASLAGEADTQYF.

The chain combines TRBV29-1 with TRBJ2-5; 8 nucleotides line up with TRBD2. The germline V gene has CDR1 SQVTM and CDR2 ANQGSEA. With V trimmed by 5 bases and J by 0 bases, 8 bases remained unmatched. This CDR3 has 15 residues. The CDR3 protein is CSVNAGGGDQETQYF. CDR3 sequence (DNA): TGCAGCGTTAATGCGGGGGGAGGCGACCAAGAGACCCAGTACTTC.

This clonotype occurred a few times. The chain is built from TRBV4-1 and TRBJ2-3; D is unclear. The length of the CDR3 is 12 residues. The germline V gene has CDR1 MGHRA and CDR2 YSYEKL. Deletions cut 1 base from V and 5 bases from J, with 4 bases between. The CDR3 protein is CASSQVVDTQYF. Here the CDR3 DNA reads TGCGCCAGCAGCCAAGTAGTAGATACGCAGTATTTT.

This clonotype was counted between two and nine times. The CDR3, as DNA: TGCGCCAGCAGCCAGGACAGGACCAATCAGCCCCAGCATTTT. Translation gives CASSQDRTNQPQHF. This rearrangement joins TRBV4-1 to TRBJ1-5, with 7 bases identical to TRBD1. The CDR3 spans 14 residues. Germline loops: CDR1 MGHRA, CDR2 YSYEKL. The ends lost 3 bases at V and 3 bases at J; junction bases unmatched: 2.

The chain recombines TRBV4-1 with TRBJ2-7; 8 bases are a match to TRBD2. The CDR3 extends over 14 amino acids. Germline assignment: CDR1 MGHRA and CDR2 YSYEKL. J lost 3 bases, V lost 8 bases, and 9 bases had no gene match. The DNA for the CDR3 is TGCGCCAGCGCCCCTATCGGGAGGGTCTACGAGCAGTACTTC. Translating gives CASAPIGRVYEQYF.

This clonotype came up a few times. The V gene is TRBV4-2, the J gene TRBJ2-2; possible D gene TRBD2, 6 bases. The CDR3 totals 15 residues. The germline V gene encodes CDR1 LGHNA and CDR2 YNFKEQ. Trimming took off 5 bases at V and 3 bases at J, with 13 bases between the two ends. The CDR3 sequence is CASSGRGSHTGELFF. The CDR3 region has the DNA TGTGCCAGCAGCGGACGGGGGTCCCACACCGGGGAGCTGTTTTTT.

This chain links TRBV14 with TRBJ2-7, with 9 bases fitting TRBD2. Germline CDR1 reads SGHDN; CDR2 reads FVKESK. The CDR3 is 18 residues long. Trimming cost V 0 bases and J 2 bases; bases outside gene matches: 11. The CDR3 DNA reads TGTGCCAGCAGCCAAGATCGGGGTAGCGGGGGATATCCCTACGAGCAGTACTTC. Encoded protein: CASSQDRGSGGYPYEQYF. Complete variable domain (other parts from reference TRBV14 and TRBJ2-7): EAGVTQFPSHSVIEKGQTVTLRCDPISGHDNLYWYRRVMGKEIKFLLHFVKESKQDESGMPNNRFLAERTGGTYSTLKVQPAELEDSGVYFCASSQDRGSGGYPYEQYFGPGTRLTVT.

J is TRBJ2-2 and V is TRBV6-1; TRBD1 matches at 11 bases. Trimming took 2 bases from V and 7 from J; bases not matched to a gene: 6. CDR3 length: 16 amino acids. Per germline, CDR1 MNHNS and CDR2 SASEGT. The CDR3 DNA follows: TGTGCCAGCAGTGAACAGGACAGGGGGCTTGGCGGGGAGCTGTTTTTT. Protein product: CASSEQDRGLGGELFF.

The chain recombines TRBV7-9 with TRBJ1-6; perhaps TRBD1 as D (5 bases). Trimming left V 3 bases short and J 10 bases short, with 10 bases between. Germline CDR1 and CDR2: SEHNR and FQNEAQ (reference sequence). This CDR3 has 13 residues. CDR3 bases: TGTGCCAGCAGCTTCGACAGCGGGTCACCCCTCCACTTT. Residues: CASSFDSGSPLHF.

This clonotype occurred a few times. CDR3 DNA sequence: TGTGCCAGCAGCTTAAAGGGACAGGGAGCCTACGAGCAGTACTTC. This sequence encodes CASSLKGQGAYEQYF. The chain uses TRBV13 and TRBJ2-7; 9 bases fit TRBD1. The length of the CDR3 is 15 residues. V lost 2 bases, J lost 2 bases, and 4 bases stayed unmatched. In germline, CDR1 is PRHDT, CDR2 FYEKMQ (reference sequence).

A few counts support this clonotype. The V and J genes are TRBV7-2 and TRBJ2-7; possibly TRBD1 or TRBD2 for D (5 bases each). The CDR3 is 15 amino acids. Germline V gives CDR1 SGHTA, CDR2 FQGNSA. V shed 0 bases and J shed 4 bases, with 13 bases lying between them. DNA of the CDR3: TGTGCCAGCAGCTTAGCAGGGGCAAGGAGGTACGAGCAGTACTTC. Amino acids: CASSLAGARRYEQYF.

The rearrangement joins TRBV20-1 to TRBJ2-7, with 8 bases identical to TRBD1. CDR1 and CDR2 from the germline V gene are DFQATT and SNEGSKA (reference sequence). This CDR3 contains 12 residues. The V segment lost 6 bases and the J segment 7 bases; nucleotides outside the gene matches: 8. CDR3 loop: CSADYRGKEQYF. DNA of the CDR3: TGCAGTGCAGACTACAGGGGGAAGGAGCAGTACTTC.

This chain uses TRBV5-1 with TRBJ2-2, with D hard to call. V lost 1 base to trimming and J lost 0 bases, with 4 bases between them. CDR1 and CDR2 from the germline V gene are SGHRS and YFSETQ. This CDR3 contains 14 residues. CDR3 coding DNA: TGCGCCAGCAGCTTGAACCCGAACACCGGGGAGCTGTTTTTT. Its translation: CASSLNPNTGELFF.

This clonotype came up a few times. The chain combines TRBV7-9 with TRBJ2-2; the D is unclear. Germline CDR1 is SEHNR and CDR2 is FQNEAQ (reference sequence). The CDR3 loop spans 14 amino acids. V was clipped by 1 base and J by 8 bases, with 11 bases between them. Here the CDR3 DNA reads TGTGCCAGCAGCTTAGGTGTTTCAGGAGGGGAGCTGTTTTTT. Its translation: CASSLGVSGGELFF.